The T cell receptor beta chain under discussion was sequenced for a study of T cell responses to AZD1222 COVID-19 vaccine. Per the germline V gene, CDR1 is SNHLY and CDR2 is FYNNEI. This CDR3 has 13 residues. The V and J ends lost 6 bases and 6 bases respectively, with 12 bases between them. Overall study results and limits: Nearly half of the spike-specific TCRs reportedly recognize variant regions that carry no mutations. With dominance at 160-218 and 743-854, vaccine-associated CD4 TCRs spanned spike.

On this clone: Its specificity is unknown.

Sequenced by immunoSEQ multiplex PCR; TCRdb stores in-frame clones only, minus some. The sample holds 150,000 to 200,000 clones; 92% are singletons and the top ten take about 1.6%. This chain links TRBV2 with TRBJ1-5; maybe TRBD1 (6 bases). The material was peripheral blood, obtained on day 0 of AZD1222 vaccination. This sequence was found in an adult in good health. In DNA, the CDR3 is TGTGCCAGCAGGGCAGGGGTTGGTCAGCCCCAGCATTTT. It translates to CASRAGVGQPQHF. Using reference TRBV2 and TRBJ1-5 for the parts outside the CDR3, the full variable domain is EPEVTQTPSHQVTQMGQEVILRCVPISNHLYFYWYRQILGQKVEFLVSFYNNEISEKSEIFDDQFSVERPDGSNFTLKIRSTKLEDSAMYFCASRAGVGQPQHFGDGTRLSIL.